This T cell receptor (beta chain) was captured by sequencing in a study of CD8+ T cells in alopecia areata. Study-level background: Recipients were approximately 7-11-week-old female C3H/HeJ mice grafted with skin from approximately 6-13-month-old C3H/HeJ donors with spontaneous alopecia.

A panel of CD4, CD8alpha, NKG2D, NKG2ACE and other markers served to sort pooled cutaneous lymph node cells. Germline CDR1 LGHNA, CDR2 YNLKQL (reference sequence). This CDR3 spans 15 amino acids. The ends lost 2 bases at V and 1 base at J; junction bases unmatched: 1. The sample holds a few counts of this clone. What it binds is unknown. Gene and germline names: mouse. The observed sequence ends 4 residues before the CDR3 terminus, with the missing tail filled in from the germline J gene. General study findings and limits: Patients displayed less clarity in TCR sharing than mice, a finding possibly related to HLA. For lesional scalp, especially alopecia totalis/universalis, clonality was higher than in normal scalp.

After isolation, RNA underwent reverse transcription to generate cDNA as the sequencing template. Produced via immunoSEQ multiplex PCR; TCRdb's table is partial and in-frame only. Recorded here are more than 250,000 clones, none singletons. The chain carries TRBV5 and TRBJ2-4; 9 bases are a match to TRBD1. The sequenced sample consisted of CD4+ T cells sorted from a lymph node. The receptor comes from a C3H/HeJ mouse with alopecia areata. Mouse MHC haplotype: H2-k. CDR3 DNA (partial): TGTGCCAGCAGCCAAACAGGGGGCCGTCAAAAC. Its protein is CASSQTGGRQN. From start to end, the CDR3 is CASSQTGGRQNTLYF.